Presented here are 10 T cell receptor beta chains from one specimen sequenced in a study of cytomegalovirus exposure and HLA in healthy donors. Only in-frame clones appear in the TCRdb table, and some are missing; sequencing was by immunoSEQ multiplex PCR. This sample has around 300,000 clones, with about 86% found just once. Sequenced sample: PBMCs. Receptors originate from a woman aged 18-35 years in good health and CMV-seronegative.

CDR3 residues: CASSLTYGGETQYF. CDR3 DNA sequence: TGTGCCAGCAGCTTAACGTACGGGGGAGAGACCCAGTACTTC. The chain recombines TRBV7-9 with TRBJ2-5; TRBD2 is a possible D gene (6 bases). V shed 2 bases and J shed 4 bases, with 11 bases lying between them. Germline V gene data show CDR1 as SEHNR and CDR2 as FQNEAQ (reference sequence). The CDR3 is 14 amino acids. Variable domain in full (rest from reference TRBV7-9 and TRBJ2-5): DTGVSQNPRHKITKRGQNVTFRCDPISEHNRLYWYRQTLGQGPEFLTYFQNEAQLEKSRLLSDRFSAERPKGSFSTLEIQRTEQGDSAMYLCASSLTYGGETQYFGPGTRLLVL.

This chain uses TRBV6-1 with TRBJ1-3; D gene ambiguous. Deletions cut 2 bases from V and 0 bases from J, with 17 bases between. The germline gives CDR1 MNHNS, CDR2 SASEGT. The CDR3 is 18 residues long. This chain's CDR3 is CASSETYIELLSGNTIYF. The CDR3 DNA sequence: TGTGCCAGCAGTGAAACGTATATTGAACTACTCTCTGGAAACACCATATATTTT.

This chain links TRBV7-2 with TRBJ2-1, with a weak D call TRBD1 (5 bases). Trimming removed 1 base from V and 9 bases from J, with 13 bases in between. This CDR3 comprises 14 residues. The germline gives CDR1 SGHTA, CDR2 FQGNSA. In nucleotides, the CDR3 is TGTGCCAGCAGCTTAGGGTCAGGGTTGGGTGAGCAGTTCTTC. This encodes CASSLGSGLGEQFF.

This chain uses TRBV6-5 with TRBJ2-5, with 9 bases that match TRBD2. Germline V gene sequence: CDR1 MNHEY, CDR2 SVGAGI. The CDR3 totals 15 residues. The ends lost 6 bases at V and 2 bases at J; junction bases unmatched: 7. CDR3 nucleotide sequence: TGTGCCAGCAGCGGGACTAGCCCTATTCAAGAGACCCAGTACTTC. Protein: CASSGTSPIQETQYF.

This clone was counted a single time. The CDR3 here is CASSPLQGTDYGYTF. As DNA, the CDR3 is TGTGCCAGCAGCCCGTTACAGGGTACGGACTATGGCTACACCTTC. The genes are TRBV5-4 and TRBJ1-2; perhaps TRBD1 as D (6 bases). The CDR3 runs to 15 residues. V lost 4 bases and J lost 3, with 16 bases in between. CDR1 is SGHNT, CDR2 YYREEE, per germline (reference sequence).

The J gene is TRBJ1-2, the V gene TRBV6-5; D possibly corresponds to TRBD1 (6 bases). Germline V CDR1 and CDR2: MNHEY, SVGAGI. The CDR3 totals 16 residues. V was clipped by 0 bases and J by 4 bases, with 15 bases between them. The CDR3 protein is CASSYSQNDRIYGYTF. CDR3 DNA sequence: TGTGCCAGCAGTTACTCACAGAACGACAGGATCTATGGCTACACCTTC.

V usage is TRBV2 and J usage is TRBJ1-4, with 9 bases fitting TRBD1. Germline CDR1 and CDR2: SNHLY and FYNNEI. CDR3 length: 14 amino acids. V trimming: 7 bases; J trimming: 7 bases; junction bases outside the gene matches: 7. CDR3 DNA: TGTGCCAGCACCCTACAGGGGGCGCGTGAAAAACTGTTTTTT. The encoded protein is CASTLQGAREKLFF.

The chain uses TRBV7-8 and TRBJ1-4; TRBD1 matches at 8 bases. J was trimmed by 6 bases and V by 5 bases; bases with no gene match: 5. The CDR3 extends over 14 amino acids. The germline gives CDR1 SGHVS, CDR2 FQNEAQ. CDR3 coding DNA: TGTGCCAGCAGCCCGTGGACAGGGTATGAAAAACTGTTTTTT. It yields the protein CASSPWTGYEKLFF.

The gene calls are TRBV27 and TRBJ2-7, with a possible D match to TRBD1 (5 bases). This CDR3 spans 14 amino acids. V was trimmed by 9 bases and J by 0 bases, leaving 15 bases between them. The V gene's germline CDR1 is MNHEY and CDR2 SMNVEV (reference sequence). CDR3 protein: CASSTETSSYEQYF. CDR3 nucleotide sequence: TGTGCCAGTTCGACAGAAACCAGCTCCTACGAGCAGTACTTC.

This chain links TRBV7-9 with TRBJ2-5; 8 nucleotides line up with TRBD2. V lost 1 base, J lost 4 bases, and 14 bases stayed unmatched. This CDR3 region has 18 residues. Germline V CDR1 and CDR2: SEHNR, FQNEAQ (reference sequence). The CDR3 nucleotides are TGTGCCAGCAGCTTAGAAAGGTCGAGCGGGGGTTCCGGAGAGACCCAGTACTTC. This translates into CASSLERSSGGSGETQYF.